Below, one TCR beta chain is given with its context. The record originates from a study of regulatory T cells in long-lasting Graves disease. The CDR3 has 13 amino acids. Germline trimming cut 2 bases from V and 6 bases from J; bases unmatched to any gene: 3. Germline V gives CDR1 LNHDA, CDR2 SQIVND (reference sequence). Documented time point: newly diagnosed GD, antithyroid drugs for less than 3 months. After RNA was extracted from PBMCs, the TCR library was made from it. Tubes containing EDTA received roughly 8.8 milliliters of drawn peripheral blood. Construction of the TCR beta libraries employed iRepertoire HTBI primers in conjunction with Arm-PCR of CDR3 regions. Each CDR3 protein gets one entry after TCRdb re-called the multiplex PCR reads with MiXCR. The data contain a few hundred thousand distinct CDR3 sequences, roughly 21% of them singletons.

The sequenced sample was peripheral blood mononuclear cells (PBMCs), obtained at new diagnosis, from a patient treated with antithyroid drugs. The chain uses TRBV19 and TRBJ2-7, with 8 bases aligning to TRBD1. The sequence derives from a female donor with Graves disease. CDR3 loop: CASSIQGASEQYF. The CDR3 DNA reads TGTGCCAGTAGTATACAGGGGGCGAGCGAGCAGTACTTC.